The T cell receptor beta chain under discussion was sequenced for a study of T cells expressing NK-cell markers. Study context: Most of the eight sequenced donors were classified as HCMV-seropositive, and one was classified as seronegative. Overall study results and limits: In 6 or 7 donors, dominant NKG2C+ clonotypes were roughly 1.0-8% of CD8+ T cells.

TCRdb reanalyzed the 5' RACE reads and collapses them to one entry per CDR3 protein, without DNA. This table lists about 450,000 distinct CDR3 sequences. Comment on this clonotype: The antigen remains unidentified.

Per the germline V gene, CDR1 is GTSNPN and CDR2 is SVGIG (reference sequence). The CDR3 runs 12 residues. The receptor was isolated from a woman aged 18 to 75 in good health. Sequenced: blood T cells: a sorted CD56 or NKG2C T cell subset, CD4+ or CD8+ T cells, or bulk PBMC T cells (not recorded which). The chain links TRBV30 to TRBJ1-3; TCRdb returns TRBD1, unconfirmable since there is no DNA. CDR3 residues: CATGQAGNTIYF.